The clone carrying this T cell receptor (beta chain) came up a few times. What it binds is unknown. This entry belongs to a study of beta chain features in type 1 diabetes. Every bit of the isolated RNA underwent reverse transcription, so sequencing read expressed TCRB transcripts. Profiled with immunoSEQ multiplex PCR; TCRdb holds only in-frame clones, not every one. The data show fewer than 350,000 clones, around 16% seen once. V dropped 7 bases and J dropped 2 bases, with 11 bases sitting between them. The CDR3 contains 13 residues. The germline gives CDR1 MNHNS, CDR2 SASEGT. Study observations and caveats: All four CD4+ subsets from Type 1 diabetes patients carried moderately but significantly shorter TCRB CDR3s.

This TCR was sampled from a man between 18 and 35 years old with type 1 diabetes. The chain has TRBV6-1 and TRBJ2-5; D is unclear. Sequenced input: naive CD4+ T cells from blood. The CDR3 DNA reads as TGTGCCAGCACCGAAGAGCCACAAGAGACCCAGTACTTC. Translating it yields CASTEEPQETQYF.